Below are 9 T cell receptor beta chains sequenced from a single sample in a study of T-cell reconstitution after alpha-beta-depleted transplantation in children. Unique molecular identifiers were used in preparing the TCRbeta library. TCRdb re-called the PCR reads with MiXCR, one entry per CDR3 protein. The table lists more than 400,000 distinct CDR3 sequences, roughly 43% of them singletons. The sequencing used PBMCs, collected before TCRalphabeta/CD19-depleted stem cell transplant. The receptors shown here come from a girl aged 2-10 years with aplastic anemia, due to receive a stem cell transplant.

This clonotype has just a few counts. This sequence joins TRBV3-1 and TRBJ2-5; possible D gene TRBD2, 6 bases. Germline V gene sequence: CDR1 LGHDT, CDR2 YNNKEL (reference sequence). Between the trimmed V and J ends, which lost 1 base and 5 bases, there was a span of 14 bases. This CDR3 comprises 15 residues. CDR3 in amino acids: CASSQGTVRGETQYF. Written as DNA, the CDR3 is TGTGCCAGCAGCCAAGGAACGGTGCGGGGTGAGACCCAGTACTTC.

This clonotype was counted only a few times. The chain links TRBV20-1 to TRBJ2-5; possibly TRBD2 for D (5 bases). Germline assignment: CDR1 DFQATT and CDR2 SNEGSKA (reference sequence). The germline V and J ends were trimmed by 6 bases and 7 bases, with 21 bases remaining between them. The length of the CDR3 is 14 residues. The CDR3 nucleotides are TGCAGTGCGAGCACCCGGCCAGCCGCGGGGACCCAGTACTTC. Its protein is CSASTRPAAGTQYF.

This clonotype was seen a single time. This chain joins TRBV20-1 and TRBJ2-3; 11 bases map to TRBD2. The V segment lost 6 bases and the J segment 2 bases; nucleotides outside the gene matches: 10. This CDR3 has 16 amino acids. Per the germline V gene, CDR1 is DFQATT and CDR2 is SNEGSKA (reference sequence). CDR3 DNA sequence: TGCAGTGCCAAAGAAGCTAGCGGGGGGACCACAGATACGCAGTATTTT. Translating it yields CSAKEASGGTTDTQYF.

This clonotype occurred once. V usage is TRBV7-2 and J usage is TRBJ2-5; weak D call: TRBD1 (5 bases). V was pared by 5 bases and J by 0 bases, with 10 bases between. Germline V gene sequence: CDR1 SGHTA, CDR2 FQGNSA. This CDR3 contains 14 residues. The CDR3 nucleotides read TGTGCCAGCAGCCCCGACAGATACCAAGAGACCCAGTACTTC. This codes for CASSPDRYQETQYF.

This clonotype was counted many times. The chain has TRBV29-1 and TRBJ2-5; D is uncertain. The CDR3 has 12 residues. Between the trimmed V and J ends, which lost 4 bases and 1 base, there was a span of 7 bases. Germline assignment: CDR1 SQVTM and CDR2 ANQGSEA. DNA of the CDR3: TGCAGCGTTGGAGCGATCCAAGAGACCCAGTACTTC. Residues: CSVGAIQETQYF.

In its sample, this clonotype was seen a few times. This chain connects TRBV27 to TRBJ2-1; 7 bases agree with TRBD2. Germline CDR1 reads MNHEY; CDR2 reads SMNVEV (reference sequence). With V trimmed by 5 bases and J by 2 bases, 9 bases remained unmatched. The CDR3 extends over 16 amino acids. The CDR3 is CASSPYGAGTYNEQFF. The CDR3 coding sequence is TGTGCCAGCAGTCCCTATGGAGCGGGGACCTACAATGAGCAGTTCTTC.

This clonotype was counted at least ten times. This sequence joins TRBV5-1 and TRBJ2-7; 7 nucleotides line up with TRBD1. The CDR3 is 17 amino acids. V gave up 3 bases and J gave up 5 bases; unmatched junction bases: 17. Germline values: CDR1 SGHRS, CDR2 YFSETQ. CDR3 region: CASSWQRTGEPGDEQYF. DNA for the CDR3: TGCGCCAGCAGCTGGCAGAGAACAGGGGAACCCGGGGACGAGCAGTACTTC.

The genes are TRBV7-2 and TRBJ2-3; D gene unclear. Deletions cut 2 bases from V and 1 base from J, with 7 bases between. The germline CDR1 and CDR2 sequences are SGHTA and FQGNSA. The CDR3 has 14 residues. CDR3: CASSLYRGTDTQYF. The CDR3 DNA follows: TGTGCCAGCAGCTTATATCGGGGCACAGATACGCAGTATTTT.

This chain uses TRBV20-1 with TRBJ2-3; 10 bases are a match to TRBD2. V lost 7 bases and J lost 2; bases outside the gene matches: 9. There are 15 residues in the CDR3. CDR1 is DFQATT, CDR2 SNEGSKA, per germline (reference sequence). The CDR3 reads CSVWPGTSATDTQYF. As DNA, the CDR3 is TGCAGTGTTTGGCCCGGGACTAGCGCCACAGATACGCAGTATTTT.